Listed below are T cell receptor beta chains from one sample, sequenced in a study of cytomegalovirus exposure and HLA in healthy donors. TCRdb keeps only in-frame clones here, not all; method: immunoSEQ multiplex PCR. Here the sample spans about 130,000 clones, over 65% being singletons. The sample was PBMCs. These receptors came from a man aged 25 to 45 in good health and CMV-seropositive. The CDR3 runs from the conserved cysteine through the conserved F or W. A D gene is named only where the DNA matches it firmly. Rows give clone size only sometimes, using once, few, many, or a class for an expanded clone.

CDR3nt	CDR3aa	v_gene	j_gene	d_gene	abundance
TGTGCCAGTAGCATAATCCCGGGACAGGGCTTTCAGCCCCAGCATTTT	CASSIIPGQGFQPQHF	TRBV19	TRBJ1-5	TRBD1	.
TGTGCCATCAGTGAACCCCAGATATACAATGAGCAGTTCTTC	CAISEPQIYNEQFF	TRBV10-3	TRBJ2-1	.	few
TGTGCCAGCAGATCCAGCGGCGGCTACGAGCAGTACTTC	CASRSSGGYEQYF	TRBV5-4	TRBJ2-7	.	few
TGTGCCAGCAGCTTAGACGGGGTCAGGGAGACCCAGTACTTC	CASSLDGVRETQYF	TRBV11-3	TRBJ2-5	.	.
TGTGCCAGCAGCGGCGTCGACAGGGTAAAGCAGCCCCAGCATTTT	CASSGVDRVKQPQHF	TRBV5-8	TRBJ1-5	TRBD1	.
TGCGCCAGCAGCTTGTTCGGACTAGCCGGATACGAGCAGTACTTC	CASSLFGLAGYEQYF	TRBV5-1	TRBJ2-7	TRBD2	.
TGTGCCATCAGGGGACAAGGGGGCGAGGGCTACACCTTC	CAIRGQGGEGYTF	TRBV10-3	TRBJ1-2	TRBD1	.
TGCGCCAGCAGCCAAGCTAACAGGGGGGGAGCTTTCTTT	CASSQANRGGAFF	TRBV4-1	TRBJ1-1	TRBD1	once
TGTGCCAGCAGCCCCCGGACTAGCGGGGAGCAAAGCACAGATACGCAGTATTTT	CASSPRTSGEQSTDTQYF	TRBV4-2	TRBJ2-3	TRBD2	.
TGTGCCAGCAGCCTACAACAGGGGGCGCGGGGAAACACCATATATTTT	CASSLQQGARGNTIYF	TRBV7-8	TRBJ1-3	TRBD1	few
TGTGCCAGCAGTACCCGAACAGGGGGAAGCTATGGCTACACCTTC	CASSTRTGGSYGYTF	TRBV27	TRBJ1-2	TRBD1	.
TGTGCCAGCTCACCACAATGGGGACAGGAGAATCAGCCCCAGCATTTT	CASSPQWGQENQPQHF	TRBV18	TRBJ1-5	TRBD1	.
TGTGCCCAGGGACAGGGGGGCAATCAGCCCCAGCATTTT	CAQGQGGNQPQHF	TRBV30	TRBJ1-5	TRBD1	.
TGTGCCAGCTCACCACAGGACACTGACACCGGGGAGCTGTTTTTT	CASSPQDTDTGELFF	TRBV18	TRBJ2-2	.	.
TGTGCCAGCAGCCAAGAGCTCCCCGTGCTAGCGGGAGTTGGCACAGATACGCAGTATTTT	CASSQELPVLAGVGTDTQYF	TRBV4-2	TRBJ2-3	TRBD2	once
TGCAGCGTTTACCCGGGACAGGGGGCGGACTACGAGCAGTACTTC	CSVYPGQGADYEQYF	TRBV29-1	TRBJ2-7	TRBD1	.
TGTGCCAGCAGTTGGGGGGACTCCTCCTACGAGCAGTACTTC	CASSWGDSSYEQYF	TRBV6-5	TRBJ2-7	.	.
TGTGCCAGCAGCTTCAGCGGAGACTCTGGAAACACCATATATTTT	CASSFSGDSGNTIYF	TRBV11-3	TRBJ1-3	.	.
TGTGCCAGCCTGTGGGGGGGCGGTAGGGAGACCCAGTACTTC	CASLWGGGRETQYF	TRBV5-4	TRBJ2-5	.	few
TGCGCCAGCAGCCCAGGGACAGGGGGCTACGAGCAGTACTTC	CASSPGTGGYEQYF	TRBV5-1	TRBJ2-7	TRBD1	.
TGTGCCAGCAGCCTGGACACCCTCAATCAGCCCCAGCATTTT	CASSLDTLNQPQHF	TRBV7-8	TRBJ1-5	.	once
TGTGCCAGCAGTCCCAGTGGAGGCTTTGGAAACACCATATATTTT	CASSPSGGFGNTIYF	TRBV27	TRBJ1-3	.	.
TGTGCCATCAGTGCACTCGACAGGGGGCTCTCCTACGAGCAGTACTTC	CAISALDRGLSYEQYF	TRBV10-3	TRBJ2-7	TRBD1	.
TGTGCCAGCAGTTACTCCGGGACTAACCTCTACGAGCAGTACTTC	CASSYSGTNLYEQYF	TRBV6-5	TRBJ2-7	TRBD2	.
TGTGCCAGCAGCCCTGGACTAGCGGGACGTAATGAGCAGTTCTTC	CASSPGLAGRNEQFF	TRBV7-9	TRBJ2-1	TRBD2	.
TGCGCCAGCAGCCGAGGGACATCACAGGGTATGGCCGGGGAGCTGTTTTTT	CASSRGTSQGMAGELFF	TRBV4-3	TRBJ2-2	.	few
TGTGCCAGCAGCGTAGGTATGAACACTGAAGCTTTCTTT	CASSVGMNTEAFF	TRBV9	TRBJ1-1	.	once
TGTGCCAGCAGCTTAGGCGGGACAGGGAGGTTGAGCACTGAAGCTTTCTTT	CASSLGGTGRLSTEAFF	TRBV7-2	TRBJ1-1	TRBD1	.
TGTGCCAGCAGCTTTCATACAGCGGGAGGGCCTGAGACCCAGTACTTC	CASSFHTAGGPETQYF	TRBV7-2	TRBJ2-5	TRBD2	.
TGTGCCAGCAGTTTATTAACTAGCGGGAGGGCCAAGTACGAGCAGTACTTC	CASSLLTSGRAKYEQYF	TRBV28	TRBJ2-7	TRBD2	.
TGTTCCAGCAGGTCCCAGGCGCATGGTGGCTACACCTTC	CSSRSQAHGGYTF	TRBV7-9	TRBJ1-2	.	.
TGTGCCAGCAGTTCGTTACCAGGGGGTGAAAAACTGTTTTTT	CASSSLPGGEKLFF	TRBV27	TRBJ1-4	TRBD1	.
TGTGCCAGCAGCCACCTACCGACTAGCCCTACGCAGTATTTT	CASSHLPTSPTQYF	TRBV27	TRBJ2-3	TRBD2	.
TGCGCCAGCAGCCAAGAGATCATGGGCCCCTACGAGCAGTACTTC	CASSQEIMGPYEQYF	TRBV4-3	TRBJ2-7	.	.
TGTGCCAGCAGCTTAAAGGGGTGTGAGCAGTTCTTC	CASSLKGCEQFF	TRBV11-1	TRBJ2-1	.	once
TGTGCCAGCAGCTTAGAGGGGGCAGGGGGCCCCGTAATGTATGGCTACACCTTC	CASSLEGAGGPVMYGYTF	TRBV7-6	TRBJ1-2	TRBD1	.
TGTGCCAGCAGTTTAACCGACCGGGACAGGGTTGGGGAGACCCAGTACTTC	CASSLTDRDRVGETQYF	TRBV2	TRBJ2-5	TRBD1	few
TGTGCCACCAGCAGAGATCTGGCGGGAGATACGCAGTATTTT	CATSRDLAGDTQYF	TRBV15	TRBJ2-3	.	.
TGCGCCAGCAGCAATACCGGGACAGGGGCCTACGAGCAGTACTTC	CASSNTGTGAYEQYF	TRBV5-1	TRBJ2-7	TRBD1	.
TGTGCCAGCTCACCTGGCGGGAGGGCCCCCTTCTCCTACGAGCAGTACTTC	CASSPGGRAPFSYEQYF	TRBV18	TRBJ2-7	TRBD2	.
TGTGCCAGCAGTCCTCGAGTATTGGGGGGGTACGAGCAGTACTTC	CASSPRVLGGYEQYF	TRBV6-1	TRBJ2-7	TRBD2	.
TGTGCCAGCAGCTTGGGGCGGGGGAACAATCAGCCCCAGCATTTT	CASSLGRGNNQPQHF	TRBV5-4	TRBJ1-5	.	.
TGTGCCAGCAGCCAAGATGGGATGGGGGGTCGAAACATTCAGTACTTC	CASSQDGMGGRNIQYF	TRBV4-2	TRBJ2-4	.	once
TGTGCCAGCAGTTACTCTGGGACTAGCTCCTACGAGCAGTACTTC	CASSYSGTSSYEQYF	TRBV6-6	TRBJ2-7	TRBD2	.
TGTGCCAGCAGTGATCTCGACAGGTTCTACGAGCAGTACTTC	CASSDLDRFYEQYF	TRBV6-1	TRBJ2-7	.	.
TGTGCCAGCAGCCCAACAGGGGACGGAAACACCATATATTTT	CASSPTGDGNTIYF	TRBV5-5	TRBJ1-3	TRBD1	.
TGCGCCAGCAGCCAAGATCGGGATGGTGAGCAGTTCTTC	CASSQDRDGEQFF	TRBV4-3	TRBJ2-1	.	.
TGCAGCGGACAGTGGGGGGGCGCGAACACCATATATTTT	CSGQWGGANTIYF	TRBV29-1	TRBJ1-3	.	.
TGTGCCAGCAGCTTAGCCCTACAGGGGATGGGGACAGATACGCAGTATTTT	CASSLALQGMGTDTQYF	TRBV7-9	TRBJ2-3	TRBD1	.
TGCGCCAGCAGCTCCGTACGCAGCTCCTACAATGAGCAGTTCTTC	CASSSVRSSYNEQFF	TRBV5-1	TRBJ2-1	.	.
TGTGCCAGTAGTAGGGGACAGGGGTGGAACACTGAAGCTTTCTTT	CASSRGQGWNTEAFF	TRBV19	TRBJ1-1	TRBD1	.
TGTGCCAGCAGCTTAGCTGCAGGAGGGGTGACGCCCCAGCATTTT	CASSLAAGGVTPQHF	TRBV7-2	TRBJ1-5	.	.